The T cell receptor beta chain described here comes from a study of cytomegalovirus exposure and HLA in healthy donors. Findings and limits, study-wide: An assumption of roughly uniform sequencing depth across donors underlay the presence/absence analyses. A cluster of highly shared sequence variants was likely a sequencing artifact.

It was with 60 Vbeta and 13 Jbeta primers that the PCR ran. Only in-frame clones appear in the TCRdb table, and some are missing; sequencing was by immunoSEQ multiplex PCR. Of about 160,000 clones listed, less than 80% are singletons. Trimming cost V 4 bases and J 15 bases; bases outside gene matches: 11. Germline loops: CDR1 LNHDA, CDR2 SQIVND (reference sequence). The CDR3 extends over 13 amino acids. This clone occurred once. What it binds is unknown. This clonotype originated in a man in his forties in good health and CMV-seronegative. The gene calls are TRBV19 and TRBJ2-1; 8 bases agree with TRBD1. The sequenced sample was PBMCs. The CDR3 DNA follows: TGTGCCAGTAGTACCGGACAGGGCTCTCGGTCGTTCTTC. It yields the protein CASSTGQGSRSFF.